Below are 18 T cell receptor beta chains sequenced from a single sample in a study of blood T cells in healthy people across ages. Next came a second PCR, run for about 7 to 12 cycles, which used a sample-barcoded 5' primer along with a J-beta primer mix. TCRdb called the 5' RACE reads again in MiXCR, with one record for every CDR3 protein. The repertoire includes approximately 880,000 distinct CDR3 sequences, 48% of them detected once, and 10% to 15% sits in the top ten. Sequenced sample: blood. The receptors here all came from a young man in good health.

The chain has TRBV7-9 and TRBJ2-7, with D hard to call. The V gene's germline CDR1 is SEHNR and CDR2 FQNEAQ (reference sequence). The V end lost 1 base, the J end lost 2 bases, and 6 bases lay between the germline ends. CDR3 length: 13 residues. CDR3 amino acids: CASSLENTYEQYF. DNA of the CDR3: TGTGCCAGCAGCTTAGAGAACACCTACGAGCAGTACTTC.

This clonotype was seen a few times. The chain couples TRBV20-1 to TRBJ2-7, with D possibly TRBD1 on 6 matching bases. The V end lost 6 bases, the J end lost 0 bases, and 18 bases lay between the germline ends. The CDR3 has 15 residues. Per the germline V gene, CDR1 is DFQATT and CDR2 is SNEGSKA (reference sequence). The CDR3 DNA sequence: TGCAGTGCAGCATCTCCGACAGGCCGCTCCTACGAGCAGTACTTC. This codes for CSAASPTGRSYEQYF.

V gene TRBV6-6 combines with J gene TRBJ1-5, with D uncertain. CDR3 length equals 16 residues. The germline gives CDR1 MNHNY, CDR2 SVGAGI (reference sequence). V was trimmed by 0 bases and J by 9 bases, leaving 18 bases between them. CDR3 protein: CASSYSTAGKGRPQHF. CDR3 DNA sequence: TGTGCCAGCAGTTACTCGACTGCGGGGAAGGGTCGGCCCCAGCATTTT.

The rearrangement uses TRBV12-5 and TRBJ2-6, with D maybe TRBD2 (5 bases). This CDR3 comprises 18 residues. Germline V gene sequence: CDR1 LGHNT, CDR2 FRNRAP. The V end lost 2 bases, the J end lost 0 bases, and 14 bases lay between the germline ends. The CDR3 here is CASGLNLWGVSGANVLTF. The CDR3 nucleotides read TGTGCTAGTGGTTTGAACTTGTGGGGAGTCTCTGGGGCCAACGTCCTGACTTTC.

The chain links TRBV3-1 to TRBJ2-2; no clear D. V gave up 1 base and J gave up 6 bases, with 15 bases separating them. Germline V gene sequence: CDR1 LGHDT, CDR2 YNNKEL (reference sequence). The CDR3 extends over 16 amino acids. CDR3 sequence: CASSQGHRIVAGELFF. The CDR3 nucleotides read TGTGCCAGCAGCCAAGGACATAGGATTGTGGCCGGGGAGCTGTTTTTT.

This chain links TRBV6-6 with TRBJ2-7; D is ambiguous. The CDR3 has 11 amino acids. V was clipped by 10 bases and J by 2 bases, with 9 bases between them. Germline V gene sequence: CDR1 MNHNY, CDR2 SVGAGI (reference sequence). Here the CDR3 reads CATHRAYEQYF. The CDR3 DNA sequence: TGTGCCACCCACCGGGCCTACGAGCAGTACTTC.

The rearrangement uses TRBV20-1 and TRBJ2-7; TRBD2 matches at 10 bases. V dropped 6 bases and J dropped 0; count of bases not matched to a gene: 8. The CDR3 has 15 amino acids. CDR1 is DFQATT and CDR2 is SNEGSKA in the germline V gene (reference sequence). CDR3 DNA sequence: TGCAGTGCGAACGGACTAGCGGCCAGCTCCTACGAGCAGTACTTC. It is translated as CSANGLAASSYEQYF.

This clonotype was seen a handful of times. CDR3 nucleotides: TGTGCCAGCAGCCGAGCCTCCGGACAGGGGGCAAACGAGCAGTACTTC. This sequence encodes CASSRASGQGANEQYF. The chain recombines TRBV16 with TRBJ2-7, with 11 bases lining up with TRBD1. Trimming removed 4 bases from V and 5 bases from J; junction bases left unmatched: 10. This CDR3 has 16 residues. Germline CDR1 KGHSY, CDR2 FQNENV.

V is TRBV9 and J is TRBJ1-2; D unresolved. Germline loops: CDR1 SGDLS, CDR2 YYNGEE. V lost 3 bases, J lost 8 bases, and 20 bases lay in between. The CDR3 totals 15 residues. The CDR3, as DNA: TGTGCCAGCAGCGAAAGTGGGCAGGCCCAAGGGGGCTACACCTTC. Protein product: CASSESGQAQGGYTF.

This clonotype turned up a few times. The rearrangement links TRBV9 to TRBJ2-1, with D uncertain. The CDR3 consists of 14 residues. The germline gives CDR1 SGDLS, CDR2 YYNGEE. Trimming removed 3 bases from V and 6 bases from J, with 13 bases in between. CDR3 bases: TGTGCCAGCAGCGCTTTAACATCGGGCAATGAGCAGTTCTTC. Residues: CASSALTSGNEQFF. Full variable domain (remainder filled in from reference TRBV9 and TRBJ2-1): DSGVTQTPKHLITATGQRVTLRCSPRSGDLSVYWYQQSLDQGLQFLIQYYNGEERAKGNILERFSAQQFPDLHSELNLSSLELGDSALYFCASSALTSGNEQFFGPGTRLTVL.

This clonotype was counted between two and nine times. V is TRBV4-2 and J is TRBJ1-1; 7 bases align to TRBD1. V gave up 2 bases and J gave up 3 bases; unmatched junction bases: 3. The length of the CDR3 is 14 residues. The V gene's germline CDR1 is LGHNA and CDR2 YNFKEQ. CDR3: CASSQSDRDTEAFF. The DNA of the CDR3 is TGTGCCAGCAGCCAATCAGACAGGGACACTGAAGCTTTCTTT.

V gene TRBV15 combines with J gene TRBJ2-5, with D uncertain. The CDR3 sequence is 13 residues long. Germline V gene lookup returns CDR1 LNHNV and CDR2 YYDKDF (reference sequence). With 7 bases removed from V and 1 base from J, the gap between germline ends came to 10 bases. The chain's CDR3 is CATNDGFQETQYF. The DNA of the CDR3 is TGTGCCACCAATGACGGTTTCCAAGAGACCCAGTACTTC.

This clonotype was seen only once. The chain uses TRBV14 and TRBJ2-5; 8 bases are a match to TRBD2. The germline V gene encodes CDR1 SGHDN and CDR2 FVKESK. After removal of 4 bases from V and 1 base from J, the junction contained 8 bases not matched to a gene. This CDR3 has 16 residues. DNA of the CDR3: TGTGCCAGCAGCCGGCCGGGACTAGGGCGCCAAGAGACCCAGTACTTC. Its protein is CASSRPGLGRQETQYF.

This chain uses TRBV6-2 or TRBV6-3 with TRBJ2-2; D is uncertain. Germline V gene sequence: CDR1 MNHEY, CDR2 SVGEGT. Between the trimmed V and J ends, which lost 0 bases and 2 bases, there was a span of 7 bases. CDR3 length: 15 residues. The CDR3 DNA reads as TGTGCCAGCAGTTACTCAGCAGATAACACCGGGGAGCTGTTTTTT. Its translation: CASSYSADNTGELFF.

This clonotype was counted once. A much more abundant neighbour one base away suggests this may be a read error. This chain joins TRBV4-2 and TRBJ2-1; D is uncertain. The CDR3 contains 14 residues. Germline values: CDR1 LGHNA, CDR2 YNFKEQ. V dropped 6 bases and J dropped 5 bases, with 14 bases sitting between them. CDR3 nucleotide sequence: TGTGCCAGCAGTCCAGAAGGCCCTAACAATGAGCAGTTCTTC. Amino acid sequence: CASSPEGPNNEQFF.

The rearrangement links TRBV2 to TRBJ2-7, with TRBD1 matching over 7 bases. Trimming cost V 4 bases and J 2 bases; bases outside gene matches: 5. Germline V gene lookup returns CDR1 SNHLY and CDR2 FYNNEI. The CDR3 totals 14 residues. The CDR3 loop reads CASSATGNPYEQYF. DNA for the CDR3: TGTGCCAGCAGTGCGACAGGGAACCCCTACGAGCAGTACTTC.

The chain combines TRBV7-6 with TRBJ2-5; possibly TRBD1 or TRBD2 for D (7 bases each). The J call may be incorrect, as the DNA end agrees better with TRBJ2-7. In germline, CDR1 is SGHVS, CDR2 FNYEAQ. The CDR3 totals 14 residues. CDR3 residues: CASSLDQGGGEQYF. For the CDR3, the DNA is TGTGCCAGCAGCTTGGATCAGGGGGGGGGCGAGCAGTACTTC.

The chain is built from TRBV20-1 and TRBJ2-3; D not resolved. V shed 3 bases and J shed 0 bases, with 7 bases lying between them. Looked up from germline, CDR1 is DFQATT and CDR2 is SNEGSKA (reference sequence). The CDR3 runs 13 residues. The CDR3 sequence: CSASYPSTDTQYF. In DNA, the CDR3 is TGCAGTGCTAGTTACCCTAGCACAGATACGCAGTATTTT.